The source of this TCR beta chain is a study of blood T cell repertoires in COVID-19 (dated by TCRdb to 2018 to 2020). Regarding the study in general: Samples from collaborators originated in the United States, Italy and Spain and spanned both the acute and convalescent phases of COVID-19. The repertoires were released in a freely available public database intended as a resource for research on the immune response to SARS-CoV-2. Samples were obtained from the ongoing ImmuneRACE study (first 160 participants) and from over 1,000 subjects provided by 6 global collaborators. A de-identified subject ID, COVID-19 status, age in years and sex were almost always included in the sample metadata. Where HLA class I and class II types were available, the types were taken from metadata supplied by the sample provider, not from assay-based typing. Subjects who had been exposed to COVID-19, were actively infected with it, or had recovered from it provided the deeply sampled blood TCRbeta repertoires that made up the dataset. The material from the prospective study consisted of cDNA or gDNA derived from T cells, B-cell-depleted T cells, or PBMCs.

Enrolling through a virtual design, the prospective study's participants ranged in age from about 18 to 89 years and lived across around 25 United States geographic areas. In the prospective study, participants were assigned to cohorts based on the clinical history participants reported in a screening survey and a study questionnaire. Recovered participants in ImmuneRACE Cohort 3 were defined as having two consecutive negative NP/OP PCR tests, clearance from a healthcare professional, or resolution of symptoms. Each participant in the prospective study had whole blood, serum and a nasopharyngeal or oropharyngeal swab collected by mobile phlebotomists. Prospective study participants could optionally give additional blood draws and questionnaires over a roughly two-month period. Blood samples from the prospective study were shipped frozen or at room temperature prior to DNA extraction. TCRbeta CDR3 regions were amplified from genomic DNA using the immunoSEQ Assay, a bias-controlled multiplex PCR. The authors processed their data as follows. The number of nucleated cells in each sample was estimated by amplification of reference gene primers within the assay. To quantify the absolute abundance of each unique TCRbeta CDR3 rearrangement, sequence reads were collapsed and filtered. Productive Simpson clonality was computed per sample as the square root of Simpson's diversity index over productive rearrangements. TCRdb carries this immuneACCESS record with in-frame sequences only. Its versions omit some clonotypes, under half of them owing to an unresolved V gene in the studies checked, with the rest unexplained. That table furnishes V, J and clone size, whereas the DNA furnished D and trimming. The sample records hundreds of thousands of clones, roughly 85% of which are singletons. The top ten clones comprise around 2.2% of the sample.

Trimming takes 1 base off V and 6 bases off J; junction bases not matched to a gene: 3. The germline V gene provides CDR1 KGHSH and CDR2 LQKENI. Spanning cysteine to phenylalanine, the CDR3 consists of 14 amino acids. The entry retains the CDR3 DNA only, 42 bases that are in frame from base 1. As regards this clone: This clone's antigen is unknown. Qualities for individual bases were not recorded, and no much larger clone is one base off.

What the study reported, not specific to this receptor: The amount of clinical and demographic metadata varied by source and participant and was provided uncurated.

The sequence links TRBV18 to TRBJ1-5, with 7 bases matching TRBD1. The clonotype comes from a man under 40 who had recovered from COVID-19. Sample: PBMCs or T cells enriched from blood (not recorded which). The sequenced DNA: TGTGCCAGCTCACCACAGGGGGCTCGTCAGCCCCAGCATTTT. Translated, this gives CASSPQGARQPQHF.